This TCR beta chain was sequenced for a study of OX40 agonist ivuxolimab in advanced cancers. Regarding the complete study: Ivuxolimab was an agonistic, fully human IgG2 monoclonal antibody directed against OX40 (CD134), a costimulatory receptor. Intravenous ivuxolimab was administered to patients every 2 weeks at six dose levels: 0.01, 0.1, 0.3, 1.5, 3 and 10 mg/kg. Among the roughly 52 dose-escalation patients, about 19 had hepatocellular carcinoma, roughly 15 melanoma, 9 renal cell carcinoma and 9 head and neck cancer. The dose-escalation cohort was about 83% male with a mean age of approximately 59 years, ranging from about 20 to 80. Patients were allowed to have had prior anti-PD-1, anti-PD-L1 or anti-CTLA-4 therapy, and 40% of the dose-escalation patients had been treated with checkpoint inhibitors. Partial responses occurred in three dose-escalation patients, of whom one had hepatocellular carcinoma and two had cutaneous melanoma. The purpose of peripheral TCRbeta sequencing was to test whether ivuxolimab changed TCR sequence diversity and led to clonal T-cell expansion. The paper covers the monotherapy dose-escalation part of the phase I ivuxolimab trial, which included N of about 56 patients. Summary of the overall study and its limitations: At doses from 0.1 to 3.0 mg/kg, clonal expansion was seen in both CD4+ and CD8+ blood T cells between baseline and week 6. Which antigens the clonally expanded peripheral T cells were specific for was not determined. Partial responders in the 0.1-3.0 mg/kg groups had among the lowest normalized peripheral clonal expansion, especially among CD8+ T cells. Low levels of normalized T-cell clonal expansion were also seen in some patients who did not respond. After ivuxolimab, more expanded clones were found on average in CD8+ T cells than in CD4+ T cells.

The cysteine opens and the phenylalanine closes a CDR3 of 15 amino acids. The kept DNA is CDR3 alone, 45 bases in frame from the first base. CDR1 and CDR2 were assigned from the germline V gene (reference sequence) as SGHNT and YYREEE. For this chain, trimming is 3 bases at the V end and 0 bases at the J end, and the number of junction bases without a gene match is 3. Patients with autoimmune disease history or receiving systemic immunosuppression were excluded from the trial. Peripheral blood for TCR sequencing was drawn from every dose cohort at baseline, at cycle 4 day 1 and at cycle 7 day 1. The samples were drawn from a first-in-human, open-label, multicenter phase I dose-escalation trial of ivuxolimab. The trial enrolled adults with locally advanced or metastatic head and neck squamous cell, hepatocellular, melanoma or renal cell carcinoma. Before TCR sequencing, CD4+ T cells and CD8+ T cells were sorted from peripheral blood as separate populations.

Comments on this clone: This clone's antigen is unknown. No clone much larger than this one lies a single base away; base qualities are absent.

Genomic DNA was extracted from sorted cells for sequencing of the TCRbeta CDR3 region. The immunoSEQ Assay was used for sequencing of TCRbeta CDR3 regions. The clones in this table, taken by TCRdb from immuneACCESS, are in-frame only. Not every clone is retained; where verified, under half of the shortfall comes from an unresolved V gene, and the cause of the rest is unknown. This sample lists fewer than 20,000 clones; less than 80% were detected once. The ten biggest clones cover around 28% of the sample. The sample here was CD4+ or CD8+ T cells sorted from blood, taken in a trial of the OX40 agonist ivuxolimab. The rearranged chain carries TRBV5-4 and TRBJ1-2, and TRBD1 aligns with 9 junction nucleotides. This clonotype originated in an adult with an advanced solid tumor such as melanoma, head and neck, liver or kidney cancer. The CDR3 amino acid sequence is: CASSSRDRANYGYTF. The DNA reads TGTGCCAGCAGCTCCCGGGACAGGGCTAACTATGGCTACACCTTC.